The rows below give T cell receptor beta chains drawn from one sample of a study of response to subunit inactivated influenza vaccine. TCRdb reprocessed the RT-PCR reads via MiXCR and lists one record per CDR3 protein. The sample shows 250,000 to 350,000 distinct CDR3 sequences, roughly 22% of them seen only once. Sequencing was performed on PBMCs from blood, taken about 20 months after vaccination. These receptors originate from a man aged 50-75 years who received an inactivated influenza vaccine. Each CDR3 is given with its conserved first and last residue. The D gene is left open where the match is weak. A clone size is listed for some rows: how often the clone was seen (once, few, many), or a class if it is expanded.

>15|-|TRBV5-4|TRBD2|TRBJ2-5
CASSLSGGFSETQYF
TGTGCCAGCAGCTTGAGCGGGGGATTTTCAGAGACCCAGTACTTC
>15|many|TRBV18|-|TRBJ1-2
CASSPDTGTPYGYTF
TGTGCCAGCTCACCCGATACGGGGACTCCCTATGGCTACACCTTC
>13|few|TRBV29-1|-|TRBJ2-3
CSVRSRSTDTQYF
TGCAGCGTTAGGTCACGTAGCACAGATACGCAGTATTTT
>11|many|TRBV6-5|-|TRBJ1-6
CASSHGTGLHF
TGTGCCAGCAGTCACGGGACTGGCCTCCACTTT
>17|-|TRBV20-1|-|TRBJ2-7
CSARDERGTDLYYEQYF
TGCAGTGCTAGAGACGAGCGCGGGACGGACCTCTACTACGAGCAGTACTTC
>15|few|TRBV4-3|-|TRBJ1-1
CASSQETGTNTEAFF
TGCGCCAGCAGCCAAGAGACCGGGACAAACACTGAAGCTTTCTTT
>14|many|TRBV7-2|TRBD1|TRBJ2-7
CASNSQGATTEQYF
TGTGCCAGCAACTCACAGGGGGCAACGACCGAGCAGTACTTC
>16|-|TRBV7-2|-|TRBJ1-2
CASSLNPGTLNYGYTF
TGTGCCAGCAGCTTAAATCCCGGGACCCTTAACTATGGCTACACCTTC
>16|once|TRBV20-1|TRBD2|TRBJ2-1
CSARRGVAVPYNEQFF
TGCAGTGCTCGTCGGGGGGTCGCCGTCCCCTACAATGAGCAGTTCTTC
>17|few|TRBV6-1|TRBD1|TRBJ1-1
CASTQDRKHSGGTEAFF
TGTGCCAGCACCCAGGACAGGAAACACTCCGGCGGCACTGAAGCTTTCTTT
>19|few|TRBV11-2|-|TRBJ1-1
CASSLLGLQGSTMNTEAFF
TGTGCCAGCAGCTTACTAGGGCTACAGGGTAGTACTATGAACACTGAAGCTTTCTTT
>14|many|TRBV6-5|-|TRBJ1-1
CASSYYAANTEAFF
TGTGCCAGCAGTTACTACGCAGCGAACACTGAAGCTTTCTTT
>13|few|TRBV10-3|-|TRBJ1-6
CAISEVTTAPLHF
TGTGCCATCAGTGAGGTAACAACAGCACCCCTCCACTTT
>21|many|TRBV11-2|TRBD2|TRBJ2-1
CASSLVSVNLLSGRERNEQFF
TGTGCCAGCAGCTTAGTGTCTGTTAATTTACTAAGCGGGAGAGAAAGGAATGAGCAGTTCTTC